The T cell receptor beta chain under discussion was sequenced for a study of T cell responses to AZD1222 COVID-19 vaccine. Both about-4-week and about-12-week second-dose recipients were combined. Whole-study findings and limits: In the spike-specific TCR repertoire, nearly half reportedly target unmutated variant regions. There were vaccine-associated CD4 TCRs across spike, dominant at 160-218 and 743-854.

This clone was observed once. Its antigen is undetermined. V was trimmed by 1 base and J by 2 bases, leaving 7 bases between them. This CDR3 comprises 14 residues. CDR1 LNHNV and CDR2 YYDKDF come from the germline V gene (reference sequence). This table comes from immunoSEQ multiplex PCR, and its TCRdb copy is limited to in-frame clones, with some not included. The data contain 72,000 or so clones, roughly nine tenths of them singletons. The sequence was obtained from an adult who received the AZD1222 COVID-19 vaccine. The chain uses TRBV15 and TRBJ2-3; D not resolved. The sequencing here drew on peripheral blood, taken 28 days after the second AZD1222 dose. Written as DNA, the CDR3 is TGTGCCACCAGCAGAGTTGGAACCACAGATACGCAGTATTTT. It yields the protein CATSRVGTTDTQYF.